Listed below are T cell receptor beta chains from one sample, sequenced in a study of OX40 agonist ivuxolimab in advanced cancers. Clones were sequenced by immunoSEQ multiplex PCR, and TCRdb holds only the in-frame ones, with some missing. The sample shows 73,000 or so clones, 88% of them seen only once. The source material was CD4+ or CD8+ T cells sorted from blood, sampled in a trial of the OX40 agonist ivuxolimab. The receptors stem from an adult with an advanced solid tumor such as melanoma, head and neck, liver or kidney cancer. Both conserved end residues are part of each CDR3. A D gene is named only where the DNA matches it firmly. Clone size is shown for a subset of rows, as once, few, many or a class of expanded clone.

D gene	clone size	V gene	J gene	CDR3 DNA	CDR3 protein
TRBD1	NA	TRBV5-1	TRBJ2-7	TGCGCCAGCAGCTCCTCGGGACAGGGCTACGAGCAGTACTTC	CASSSSGQGYEQYF
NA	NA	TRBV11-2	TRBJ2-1	TGTGCCAGCAGCCTCGAAAAGGCTAGAGCTGGCGAGCAGTTCTTC	CASSLEKARAGEQFF
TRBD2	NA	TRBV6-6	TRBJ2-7	TGTGCCAGCAGCCATGGATTAGCGGGAGGTCGCGAGCAGTACTTC	CASSHGLAGGREQYF
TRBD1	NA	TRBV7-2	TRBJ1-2	TGTGCCAGCAGCTTGTGGGACAGGGGCGAAGGCTACACCTTC	CASSLWDRGEGYTF
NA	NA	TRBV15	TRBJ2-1	TGTGCCACCAGCCCAGATCGGGCTACCGGGTCCTACAATGAGCAGTTCTTC	CATSPDRATGSYNEQFF
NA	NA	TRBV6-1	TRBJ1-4	TGTGCCAGCGGGGAACCTAATGAAAAACTGTTTTTT	CASGEPNEKLFF
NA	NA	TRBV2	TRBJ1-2	TGTGCCCTAGATAGAGCTAACTATGGCTACACCTTC	CALDRANYGYTF
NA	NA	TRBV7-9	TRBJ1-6	TGTGCCAGCAGCTTAGACGGACAGTCGAATTCACCCCTCCACTTT	CASSLDGQSNSPLHF
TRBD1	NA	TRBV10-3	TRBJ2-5	TGTGCCATCAGTGACGGGACAGGGGAAGAGACCCAGTACTTC	CAISDGTGEETQYF
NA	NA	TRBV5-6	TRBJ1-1	TGTGCCAGCAGTTCCGGTCTGGGGAGCACTGAAGCTTTCTTT	CASSSGLGSTEAFF
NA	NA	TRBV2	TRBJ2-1	TGTGCCAGCAGAGGGCAGGGGTATGAGCAGTTCTTC	CASRGQGYEQFF
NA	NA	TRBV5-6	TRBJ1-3	TGTGCCAGCAGATCACAGGGATTCTCTGGAAACACCATATATTTT	CASRSQGFSGNTIYF
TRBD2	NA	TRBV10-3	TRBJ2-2	TGTGCCATCAGCCGAGCGGGACCGAACACCGGGGAGCTGTTTTTT	CAISRAGPNTGELFF
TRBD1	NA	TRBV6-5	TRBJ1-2	TGTGCCAGCAGTCTGACAGGGTCCGGTGATCGTGGCTACACCTTC	CASSLTGSGDRGYTF
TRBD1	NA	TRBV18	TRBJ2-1	TGTGCCAGCTCAGGGGACAGGGGCAATGAGCAGTTCTTC	CASSGDRGNEQFF
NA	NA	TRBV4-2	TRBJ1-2	TGTGCCAGCAGCCAAGATATGCCAGGGGCCCGTGGCTACACCTTC	CASSQDMPGARGYTF
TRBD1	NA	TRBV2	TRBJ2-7	TGTGCCAGCCGGTCCGGGACAGGGTTTTGGGAGCAGTACTTC	CASRSGTGFWEQYF
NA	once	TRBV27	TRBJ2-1	TGTGCCAGCAGGTCGAAACCCCCGAGCTCCTACAATGAGCAGTTCTTC	CASRSKPPSSYNEQFF
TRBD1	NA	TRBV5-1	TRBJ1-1	TGCGCCAGCAGCCCCGGGACAGCCACTCGCATGAACACTGAAGCTTTCTTT	CASSPGTATRMNTEAFF
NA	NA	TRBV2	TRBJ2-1	TGTGCCAGCAGTGACGGCAGGGGAGGTAGCGATGAGCAGTTCTTC	CASSDGRGGSDEQFF
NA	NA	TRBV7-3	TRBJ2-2	TGTGCCAGCAGCCCTTACAGGGAATCCACCGGGGAGCTGTTTTTT	CASSPYRESTGELFF
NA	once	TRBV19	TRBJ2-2	TGTGCCAGTAGTACGGGGCCTGGCGGGGAGCTGTTTTTT	CASSTGPGGELFF
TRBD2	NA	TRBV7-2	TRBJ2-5	TGTGCCAGCAGCAACACCCGCGGCCCGGGACTAGCGTCCCAAGAGACCCAGTACTTC	CASSNTRGPGLASQETQYF
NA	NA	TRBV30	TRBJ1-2	TGTGCCTGGAGTGTCGGGGGATTGGCGGGTGGCTACACCTTC	CAWSVGGLAGGYTF
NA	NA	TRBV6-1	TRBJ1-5	TGTGCCAGCATCAGGGGTTTGGACAATCAGCCCCAGCATTTT	CASIRGLDNQPQHF
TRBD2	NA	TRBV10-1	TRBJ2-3	TGCGCCATTCGAACCCGGACTAGCGGAGTGAGCACAGATACGCAGTATTTT	CAIRTRTSGVSTDTQYF
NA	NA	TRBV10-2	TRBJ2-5	TGCGCCAGCAGTGAGAGGCACCGCCAGACCCAGTACTTC	CASSERHRQTQYF
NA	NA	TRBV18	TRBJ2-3	TGTGCCAGCTCACTCTGGGGCGAGGGACGCACAGATACGCAGTATTTT	CASSLWGEGRTDTQYF
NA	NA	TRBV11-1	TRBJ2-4	TGTGCCAGCAGCTTTGGAGGGTTCAAAGACATTCAGTACTTC	CASSFGGFKDIQYF
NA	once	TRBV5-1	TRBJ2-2	TGCGCCAGCAGCTTAGACAGAGCGAACACCGGGGAGCTGTTTTTT	CASSLDRANTGELFF
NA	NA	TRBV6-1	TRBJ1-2	TGTGCCAGCAGTGAAAAAACAGGGTACCTCTATGGCTACACCTTC	CASSEKTGYLYGYTF
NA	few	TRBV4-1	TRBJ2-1	TGCGCCAGCAGCCAAGATTTACAGCTATCTTGGGATGAGCAGTTCTTC	CASSQDLQLSWDEQFF
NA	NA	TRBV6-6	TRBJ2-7	TGTGCCAGCAGTTACTCTAACCCCAGTTCCTACGAGCAGTACTTC	CASSYSNPSSYEQYF
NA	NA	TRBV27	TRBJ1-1	TGTGCCAGCAGTTCCGGACAGCTGAACACTGAAGCTTTCTTT	CASSSGQLNTEAFF
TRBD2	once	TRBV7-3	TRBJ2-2	TGTGCCAGCGGGAGGGGTTCCGGGGAGCTGTTTTTT	CASGRGSGELFF
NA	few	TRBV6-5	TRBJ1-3	TGTGCCAGCAGTTACGCCAGTAAGGATGGAAACACCATATATTTT	CASSYASKDGNTIYF
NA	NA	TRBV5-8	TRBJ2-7	TGTGCCAGCAGCTTGGCCAGGGGATACGAGCAGTACTTC	CASSLARGYEQYF
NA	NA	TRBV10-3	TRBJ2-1	TGTGCCATCAGCCTTAAGGGCGGGGTAGGAGGAAATGAGCAGTTCTTC	CAISLKGGVGGNEQFF
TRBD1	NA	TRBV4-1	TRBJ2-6	TGCGCCAGCAGCCCGCGGGACAGGTTGAGCTCTGGGGCCAACGTCCTGACTTTC	CASSPRDRLSSGANVLTF
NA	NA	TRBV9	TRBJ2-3	TGTGCCAGCAGCGTAGAGGGATGGGATACGCAGTATTTT	CASSVEGWDTQYF
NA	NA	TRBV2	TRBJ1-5	TGTGCCAGCAGTGTTAGGCAGGGAGGTCAGCCCCAGCATTTT	CASSVRQGGQPQHF